Each of the 2 T cell receptor beta chains below was sequenced from the same sample in a study of T-cell reconstitution after alpha-beta-depleted transplantation in children. Unique molecular identifiers were used in preparing the TCRbeta library. TCRdb re-called the PCR reads through MiXCR, storing one row per CDR3 protein. Of hundreds of thousands of distinct CDR3 sequences in the sample, around 17% are singletons; the top ten hold approximately 1%. The sequenced sample was PBMCs from the stem cell graft donor, obtained from the stem cell graft. These receptors all stem from a human donor who donated a stem cell graft to a child with acute myeloid leukemia.

This clonotype has at least ten counts. J is TRBJ1-5 and V is TRBV15; D call uncertain. V lost 5 bases and J 7 bases, leaving 9 bases between the germline ends. The CDR3 is 12 residues long. Germline V gene sequence: CDR1 LNHNV, CDR2 YYDKDF (reference sequence). The CDR3 DNA follows: TGTGCCACCAGCCGTCCGGGACAGCCCCAGCATTTT. Its protein is CATSRPGQPQHF.

V and J are TRBV24-1 and TRBJ2-2; TRBD1 might be the D (6 bases). This CDR3 contains 15 residues. The V and J ends lost 5 bases and 1 base respectively, with 10 bases between them. The V gene's germline CDR1 is KGHDR and CDR2 SFDVKD. The CDR3 nucleotides are TGTGCCACCAGTGGTAAACAGGGGAACACCGGGGAGCTGTTTTTT. Its protein is CATSGKQGNTGELFF.